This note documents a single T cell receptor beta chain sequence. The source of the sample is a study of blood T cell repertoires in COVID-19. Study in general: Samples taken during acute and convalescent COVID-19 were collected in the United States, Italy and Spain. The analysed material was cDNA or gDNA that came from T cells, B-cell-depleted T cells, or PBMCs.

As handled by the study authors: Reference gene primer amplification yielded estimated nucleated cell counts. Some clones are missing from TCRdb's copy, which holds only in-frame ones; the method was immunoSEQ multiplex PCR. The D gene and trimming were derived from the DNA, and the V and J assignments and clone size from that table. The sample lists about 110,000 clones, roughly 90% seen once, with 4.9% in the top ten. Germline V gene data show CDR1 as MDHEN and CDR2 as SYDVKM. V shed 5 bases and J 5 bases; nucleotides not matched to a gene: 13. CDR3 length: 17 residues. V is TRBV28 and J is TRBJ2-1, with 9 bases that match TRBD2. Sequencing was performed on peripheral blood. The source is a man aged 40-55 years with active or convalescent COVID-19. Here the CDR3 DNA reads TGTGCCAGCAGTCCTTACTTAGCGGGAGATAGCCACAATGAGCAGTTCTTC. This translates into CASSPYLAGDSHNEQFF.